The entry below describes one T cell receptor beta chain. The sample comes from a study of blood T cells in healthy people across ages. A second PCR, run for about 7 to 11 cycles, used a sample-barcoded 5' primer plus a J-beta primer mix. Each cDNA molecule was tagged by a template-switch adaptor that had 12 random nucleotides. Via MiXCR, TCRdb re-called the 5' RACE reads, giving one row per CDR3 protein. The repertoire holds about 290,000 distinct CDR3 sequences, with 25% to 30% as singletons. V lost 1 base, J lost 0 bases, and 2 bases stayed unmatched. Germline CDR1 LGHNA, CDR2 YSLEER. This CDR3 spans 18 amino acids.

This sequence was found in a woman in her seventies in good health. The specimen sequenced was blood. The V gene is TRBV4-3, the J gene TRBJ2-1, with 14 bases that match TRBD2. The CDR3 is CASSQGTSGGFSYNEQFF. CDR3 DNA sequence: TGCGCCAGCAGCCAAGGGACTAGCGGGGGGTTCTCCTACAATGAGCAGTTCTTC.